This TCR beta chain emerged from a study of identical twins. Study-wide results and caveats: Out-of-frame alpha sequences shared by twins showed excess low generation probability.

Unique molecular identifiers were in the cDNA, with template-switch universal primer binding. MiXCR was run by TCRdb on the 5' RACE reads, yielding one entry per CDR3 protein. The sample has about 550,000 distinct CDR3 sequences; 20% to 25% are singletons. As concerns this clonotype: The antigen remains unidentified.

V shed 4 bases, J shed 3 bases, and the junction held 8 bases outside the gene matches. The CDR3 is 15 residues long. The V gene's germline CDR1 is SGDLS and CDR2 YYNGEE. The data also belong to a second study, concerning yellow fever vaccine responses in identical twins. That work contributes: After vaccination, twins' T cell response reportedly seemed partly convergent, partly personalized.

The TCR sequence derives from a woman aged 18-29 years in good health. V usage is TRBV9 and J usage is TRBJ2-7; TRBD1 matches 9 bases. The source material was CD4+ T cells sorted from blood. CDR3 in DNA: TGTGCCAGCAGCCCCCATCCGGGACAGGGCTACGAGCAGTACTTC. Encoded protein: CASSPHPGQGYEQYF.